The 13 T cell receptor beta chains below all came from one sample that was sequenced in a study of blood T cell repertoires in COVID-19. Libraries were prepared by immunoSEQ multiplex PCR; TCRdb keeps only in-frame clonotypes and omits some of them. The repertoire holds over 200,000 clones, with under 85% as singletons. Sequencing input: peripheral blood. These receptors were taken from a woman in her 30s with COVID-19, enrolled during active disease.

The chain employs TRBV7-6 and TRBJ2-4, with 10 bases that match TRBD2. Trimming took 4 bases from V and 5 from J; bases not matched to a gene: 5. Germline CDR1 reads SGHVS; CDR2 reads FNYEAQ. This CDR3 comprises 15 residues. CDR3 region: CASSSSGGAENIQYF. The DNA for the CDR3 is TGTGCCAGCAGCTCTAGCGGGGGCGCTGAAAACATTCAGTACTTC.

The CDR3 DNA reads as TGCAGCGGCAACTCCGGGACAGGGGGCGGGAGGGCTTTCTTT. It is translated as CSGNSGTGGGRAFF. V is TRBV29-1 and J is TRBJ1-1, with 12 nucleotides matching TRBD1. Germline V gene lookup returns CDR1 SQVTM and CDR2 ANQGSEA. Unmatched junction bases numbered 14, after V lost 7 bases and J lost 11 bases. The CDR3 runs to 14 residues.

This rearrangement joins TRBV7-8 to TRBJ2-7; D remains ambiguous. Deletions cut 1 base from V and 1 base from J, with 11 bases between. This CDR3 is 15 amino acids long. The germline V gene encodes CDR1 SGHVS and CDR2 FQNEAQ. CDR3 residues: CASSLEAHSSYEQYF. The CDR3 nucleotides are TGTGCCAGCAGCTTAGAAGCCCATTCTTCCTACGAGCAGTACTTC.

The chain is built from TRBV9 and TRBJ1-6; TRBD1 matches at 7 bases. CDR3 size: 17 residues. V trimming: 3 bases; J trimming: 7 bases; junction bases outside the gene matches: 13. Germline CDR1 reads SGDLS; CDR2 reads YYNGEE. The CDR3 region is CASSGGAGTDLNSPLHF. The CDR3 nucleotides are TGTGCCAGCAGCGGAGGGGCCGGGACAGACTTAAATTCACCCCTCCACTTT.

The chain has TRBV7-3 and TRBJ2-5; the match to TRBD1 covers 8 bases. The V and J ends lost 0 bases and 1 base, in that order; junction bases with no gene match: 1. This CDR3 spans 15 amino acids. The germline V gene has CDR1 SGHTA and CDR2 FQGTGA. The CDR3 loop reads CASSLTQGVQETQYF. The CDR3 DNA follows: TGTGCCAGCAGCTTAACACAGGGGGTCCAAGAGACCCAGTACTTC.

The CDR3 nucleotides are TGCGCCAGCAGCCAAGATGGCGGGGTGAACCATGAAAAACTGTTTTTT. It encodes CASSQDGGVNHEKLFF. The chain is built from TRBV4-3 and TRBJ1-4; no definite D call. Trimming left V 0 bases short and J 6 bases short, with 14 bases between. CDR1 is LGHNA and CDR2 is YSLEER in the germline V gene. The CDR3 sequence is 16 residues long.

The gene calls are TRBV5-5 and TRBJ2-3; D unresolved. V dropped 1 base and J dropped 1 base, with 10 bases sitting between them. The CDR3 consists of 15 residues. CDR1 and CDR2 (germline): SGHKS, YYEKEE (reference sequence). The CDR3 sequence: CASSLRERGTDTQYF. DNA for the CDR3: TGTGCCAGCAGCTTGCGTGAGCGTGGCACAGATACGCAGTATTTT.

The J gene is TRBJ2-1, the V gene TRBV2; 10 nucleotides align to TRBD2. V gave up 3 bases and J gave up 9 bases; unmatched junction bases: 11. The CDR3 covers 16 residues. Germline V gives CDR1 SNHLY, CDR2 FYNNEI. The CDR3 DNA is TGTGCCAGCAGTGACTCGGCTAGCGGGAGCGTGGTTGAGCAGTTCTTC. This codes for CASSDSASGSVVEQFF. The whole variable domain, remainder taken from reference TRBV2 and TRBJ2-1, is EPEVTQTPSHQVTQMGQEVILRCVPISNHLYFYWYRQILGQKVEFLVSFYNNEISEKSEIFDDQFSVERPDGSNFTLKIRSTKLEDSAMYFCASSDSASGSVVEQFFGPGTRLTVL.

In its sample, this clone was seen once. The chain couples TRBV6-7 to TRBJ2-3, with 7 bases lining up with TRBD1. TRBV6-7 has ORF status, its function being uncertain. The J segment lost 3 bases and the V segment lost 2 bases, leaving 17 bases of the junction unmatched. The CDR3 covers 19 residues. CDR3 amino acids: CASSYGRVSQGVRTDTQYF. CDR3 nucleotide sequence: TGTGCCAGCAGTTACGGACGAGTTTCTCAGGGGGTGAGGACAGATACGCAGTATTTT.

This clone showed up just a few times. V and J are TRBV5-1 and TRBJ1-1; D may be TRBD1 (5 bases). The CDR3 is 16 amino acids. From germline, CDR1 is SGHRS and CDR2 YFSETQ. V was trimmed by 0 bases and J by 2 bases, leaving 14 bases between them. This CDR3 is CASSLGGLTDNTEAFF. As DNA, the CDR3 is TGCGCCAGCAGCTTGGGGGGACTAACAGATAACACTGAAGCTTTCTTT.

This chain links TRBV6-1 with TRBJ1-4, with 8 nucleotides matching TRBD1. The V gene's germline CDR1 is MNHNS and CDR2 SASEGT. V was pared by 1 base and J by 8 bases, with 6 bases of the junction left unmatched. This CDR3 has 15 amino acids. The CDR3: CASSEVGTGGEKLFF. CDR3 nucleotide sequence: TGTGCCAGCAGTGAAGTTGGGACAGGAGGCGAAAAACTGTTTTTT.

The gene calls are TRBV5-1 and TRBJ2-1; the D gene is possibly TRBD2 (7 bases). The CDR3 loop spans 15 amino acids. V was clipped by 4 bases and J by 8 bases, with 19 bases between them. CDR1 SGHRS and CDR2 YFSETQ come from the germline V gene. CDR3 region: CASSPLRGGADEQFF. CDR3 DNA: TGCGCCAGCAGCCCCCTCCGCGGGGGCGCGGATGAGCAGTTCTTC.

The DNA of the CDR3 is TGTGCCTGGAGTGGGCACCGTTCCTTCTATGGCTACACCTTC. Translating gives CAWSGHRSFYGYTF. This rearrangement joins TRBV30 to TRBJ1-2; D remains ambiguous. The V gene's germline CDR1 is GTSNPN and CDR2 SVGIG (reference sequence). V lost 1 base and J lost 4, with 13 bases in between. The CDR3 sequence is 14 residues long.